The rows below give T cell receptor beta chains drawn from one sample of a study of cytomegalovirus exposure and HLA in healthy donors. Profiled with immunoSEQ multiplex PCR; TCRdb holds only in-frame clones, not every one. The sample lists about 220,000 clones; over 80% were seen once. The sample comprised PBMCs. The receptor source for this set is a boy aged 2 to 10 in good health and CMV-seronegative. The CDR3 runs from the conserved cysteine through the conserved F or W. The order of the fields is clone size, J gene, D gene, V gene, CDR3 DNA, CDR3 protein. The D gene is left open where the match is weak. Clone size is not always given. Where it is, it says once, few, many or a class for expanded clones.

>-|TRBJ1-2|TRBD1|TRBV5-4
TGTGCCAGCAGCTCCGGGACAGCGGTCCCTAACTATGGCTACACCTTC
CASSSGTAVPNYGYTF
>-|TRBJ2-5|TRBD2|TRBV2
TGTGCCAGCAGTGAAGGACTAGCGGGGGGTCTAAAGACCCAGTACTTC
CASSEGLAGGLKTQYF
>few|TRBJ2-2|TRBD1|TRBV6-4
TGTGCCAGCCGTCCGACAGGGACCACCGGGGAGCTGTTTTTT
CASRPTGTTGELFF
>-|TRBJ2-7|-|TRBV2
TGTGCCAGCAGTGTCACGCAGGGTGCCCACGAGCAGTACTTC
CASSVTQGAHEQYF
>-|TRBJ2-1|TRBD2|TRBV5-6
TGTGCCAGCAGCCCCCTGGGGAGGGGATCCTACAATGAGCAGTTCTTC
CASSPLGRGSYNEQFF
>few|TRBJ1-1|-|TRBV5-6
TGTGCCAGCAGCTTGGCAGGGAACACTGAAGCTTTCTTT
CASSLAGNTEAFF
>-|TRBJ1-5|-|TRBV19
TGTGCCAGTAGTATAGGGACTGGGGACTTTAGCAATCAGCCCCAGCATTTT
CASSIGTGDFSNQPQHF
>-|TRBJ2-7|-|TRBV6-6
TGTGCCAGCAGTTACGCGAACGAGCAGTACTTC
CASSYANEQYF
>few|TRBJ1-1|-|TRBV5-1
TGCGCCAGCAGCTTAGGAGAAATGAACACTGAAGCTTTCTTT
CASSLGEMNTEAFF
>-|TRBJ2-5|-|TRBV5-6
TGTGCCAGCAGCTTAAGAGGGGGCCAAGAGACCCAGTACTTC
CASSLRGGQETQYF
>once|TRBJ2-7|-|TRBV2
TGTGCCAGCAGGGACTACCCCGAGCAGTACTTC
CASRDYPEQYF
>once|TRBJ1-1|-|TRBV5-1
TGCGCCAGCAGCCAGCAGAGGAGGGGGGGGACTGAAGCTTTCTTT
CASSQQRRGGTEAFF
>-|TRBJ2-7|TRBD1|TRBV27
TGTGCCAGCAGTCCGGGACAGGGGTCCCTCTACGAGCAGTACTTC
CASSPGQGSLYEQYF